The 16 T cell receptor beta chains below come from one sample, sequenced in a study of blood T cell repertoires in COVID-19. Assay: immunoSEQ multiplex PCR; the TCRdb copy retains only in-frame clones and omits some. The table records about 18,000 clones, approximately 90% of them present only once. Material: peripheral blood. These receptors all stem from a human donor in a cohort sampled during active COVID-19.

The CDR3 here is CASSLFSQGSTEAFF. CDR3 DNA sequence: TGTGCCAGCAGTTTATTTTCGCAGGGGTCCACTGAAGCTTTCTTT. The rearrangement uses TRBV28 and TRBJ1-1; D might be TRBD1 (6 bases). CDR3 length: 15 amino acids. Germline-derived CDR1 and CDR2 are MDHEN and SYDVKM. V gave up 1 base and J gave up 4 bases, with 13 bases separating them.

The V and J genes are TRBV3-1 (or the pseudogene TRBV3-2) and TRBJ2-5; 15 nucleotides line up with TRBD2. The CDR3 consists of 16 residues. CDR1 is LGHDT, CDR2 YNNKEL, per germline (reference sequence). The ends lost 4 bases at V and 5 bases at J; junction bases unmatched: 5. CDR3 sequence (DNA): TGTGCCAGCAGCCGCGGGACTAGCGGGGGGAGGGAGACCCAGTACTTC. This gives the protein CASSRGTSGGRETQYF.

The chain carries TRBV2 and TRBJ2-3; 8 nucleotides match TRBD2. The CDR3 has 14 residues. Germline V gives CDR1 SNHLY, CDR2 FYNNEI. J gave up 3 bases and V 9 bases, and 8 bases lay outside the gene matches. As DNA, the CDR3 is TGTGCCAGAAACGGGGGGGGACGAACAGATACGCAGTATTTT. This translates into CARNGGGRTDTQYF. Full variable domain (missing parts from reference TRBV2 and TRBJ2-3): EPEVTQTPSHQVTQMGQEVILRCVPISNHLYFYWYRQILGQKVEFLVSFYNNEISEKSEIFDDQFSVERPDGSNFTLKIRSTKLEDSAMYFCARNGGGRTDTQYFGPGTRLTVL.

The chain uses TRBV12-5 and TRBJ2-5; 10 bases align to TRBD1. With V trimmed by 2 bases and J by 4 bases, 4 bases remained unmatched. Germline V gene data show CDR1 as LGHNT and CDR2 as FRNRAP. The CDR3 consists of 15 residues. CDR3 coding DNA: TGTGCTAGTGGTTTGTGGGACAGGGGTTCAGAGACCCAGTACTTC. It translates to CASGLWDRGSETQYF.

This rearrangement joins TRBV6-5 to TRBJ2-4, with a weak D call TRBD2 (6 bases). Trimming left V 4 bases short and J 7 bases short, with 11 bases between. This CDR3 is built from 13 residues. CDR1 is MNHEY and CDR2 is SVGAGI in the germline V gene. CDR3: CASSFGGLNIQYF. Written as DNA, the CDR3 is TGTGCCAGCAGTTTCGGAGGGTTGAACATTCAGTACTTC.

The chain combines TRBV29-1 with TRBJ1-1, with 10 bases aligning to TRBD1. The CDR3 spans 13 residues. J was trimmed by 5 bases and V by 5 bases; bases with no gene match: 5. Germline V gives CDR1 SQVTM, CDR2 ANQGSEA. In DNA form, the CDR3 reads TGCAGCGTTCAGACAGGGGGCCGGACTGAAGCTTTCTTT. Translated, it gives CSVQTGGRTEAFF. The full variable domain, rest sourced from reference TRBV29-1 and TRBJ1-1, is SAVISQKPSRDICQRGTSLTIQCQVDSQVTMMFWYRQQPGQSLTLIATANQGSEATYESGFVIDKFPISRPNLTFSTLTVSNMSPEDSSIYLCSVQTGGRTEAFFGQGTRLTVV.

The rearrangement uses TRBV19 and TRBJ1-6, with TRBD1 matching 11 bases. V shed 4 bases and J 9 bases; nucleotides not matched to a gene: 11. The CDR3 is made up of 17 amino acids. CDR1 is LNHDA, CDR2 SQIVND, per germline (reference sequence). CDR3 nucleotides: TGTGCCAGTAGTACAGCTAGCGGGACAGGGGGATCTTCACCCCTCCACTTT. Protein sequence: CASSTASGTGGSSPLHF. Based on the CDR3 plus reference TRBV19 and TRBJ1-6, the full variable domain is DGGITQSPKYLFRKEGQNVTLSCEQNLNHDAMYWYRQDPGQGLRLIYYSQIVNDFQKGDIAEGYSVSREKKESFPLTVTSAQKNPTAFYLCASSTASGTGGSSPLHFGNGTRLTVT.

J is TRBJ1-4 and V is TRBV4-2, with 7 bases identical to TRBD1. This CDR3 is built from 14 residues. Germline lookup yields CDR1 LGHNA and CDR2 YNFKEQ. Unmatched junction bases numbered 4, after V lost 1 base and J lost 8 bases. The CDR3 DNA follows: TGTGCCAGCAGCCAAGGGACAGGCCAAGAAAAACTGTTTTTT. This translates into CASSQGTGQEKLFF.

This chain joins TRBV11-3 and TRBJ2-7; 12 bases line up with TRBD2. The trim removed 10 bases at V and 5 bases at J, leaving 9 bases unmatched. CDR1 is SGHNT, CDR2 YENEEA, per germline. This CDR3 spans 14 amino acids. The CDR3 DNA sequence: TGTGCCATCCGTCTAGCGGGAGGGCCTAACGAGCAGTACTTC. Translated, it gives CAIRLAGGPNEQYF.

The chain carries TRBV3-1 (or the pseudogene TRBV3-2) and TRBJ1-5; D not certain. The ends were cut back, 5 bases at V and 4 bases at J, with 12 bases in the middle. Germline CDR1 and CDR2: LGHDT and YNNKEL (reference sequence). This CDR3 has 14 residues. CDR3 amino acids: CASSETGMNQPQHF. The CDR3 region has the DNA TGTGCCAGCAGCGAAACCGGGATGAATCAGCCCCAGCATTTT.

The rearrangement links TRBV10-3 to TRBJ1-1; no firm D call. CDR1 ENHRY and CDR2 SYGVKD come from the germline V gene. Trimming pared 4 bases from V and 0 bases from J, leaving 15 bases between. This CDR3 contains 16 residues. The CDR3 DNA is TGTGCCATCAGTGCCCCAGGAGGGCTCATGAACACTGAAGCTTTCTTT. Residues: CAISAPGGLMNTEAFF.

This chain uses TRBV24-1 with TRBJ2-3; 10 bases are shared with TRBD2. Germline CDR1 KGHDR, CDR2 SFDVKD. This CDR3 comprises 17 residues. V gave up 3 bases and J gave up 4 bases; unmatched junction bases: 9. This CDR3 reads CATSDPTSLAGADTQYF. In DNA form, the CDR3 reads TGTGCCACCAGTGATCCTACGTCTCTAGCGGGAGCAGATACGCAGTATTTT.

CDR3 bases: TGTGCCAGCAGTCCGCCGGGACAGGGGGCTGGTGGCACCATATATTTT. Amino acids: CASSPPGQGAGGTIYF. This rearrangement joins TRBV6-6 to TRBJ1-3, with 12 bases that match TRBD1. This CDR3 contains 16 residues. Unmatched junction bases numbered 11, after V lost 5 bases and J lost 9 bases. The germline gives CDR1 MNHNY, CDR2 SVGAGI (reference sequence).

V gene TRBV9 combines with J gene TRBJ2-7; 8 nucleotides match TRBD1. Per germline, CDR1 SGDLS and CDR2 YYNGEE. The CDR3 has 13 amino acids. The V segment lost 4 bases and the J segment 6 bases; nucleotides outside the gene matches: 6. CDR3 in DNA: TGTGCCAGCAGCCCAAGGGACAGGAGCGAGCAGTACTTC. It translates to CASSPRDRSEQYF. Full variable domain (rest looked up from reference TRBV9 and TRBJ2-7): DSGVTQTPKHLITATGQRVTLRCSPRSGDLSVYWYQQSLDQGLQFLIQYYNGEERAKGNILERFSAQQFPDLHSELNLSSLELGDSALYFCASSPRDRSEQYFGPGTRLTVT.

J is TRBJ2-4 and V is TRBV5-1; 9 bases agree with TRBD1. Germline values: CDR1 SGHRS, CDR2 YFSETQ. V shed 3 bases and J 8 bases; nucleotides not matched to a gene: 9. This CDR3 spans 15 amino acids. CDR3 residues: CASSSGDREGYIQYF. In DNA, the CDR3 is TGCGCCAGCAGCTCCGGGGACAGGGAGGGTTACATTCAGTACTTC.

The CDR3 sequence: CASSEAGIYEQYF. CDR3 DNA sequence: TGTGCCAGTAGTGAGGCGGGAATTTACGAGCAGTACTTC. V and J are TRBV19 and TRBJ2-7; D is perhaps TRBD2 (6 bases). CDR1 LNHDA and CDR2 SQIVND come from the germline V gene (reference sequence). V lost 5 bases to trimming and J lost 4 bases, with 12 bases between them. CDR3 length equals 13 residues.